The T cell receptor beta chain described here comes from a study of Ad26.COV2.S vaccination and SARS-CoV-2 variants. Study background: This donor came from the COV1001 trial of Ad26.COV2.S. Once or twice, 56 days apart, Ad26.COV2.S was delivered intramuscularly. Findings of the study overall: Similar non-spike TCR breadth was observed in recipients of vaccine and of placebo.

The treatment is: some 20 received Ad26.COV2.S at low or high dose, single or two shots; roughly five received placebo; per-sample allocation not given. Collection of the samples took place on day 63 after the first injection of vaccine or placebo. The sample came from a Boston adult aged 18-55 years. Regarding this clone: Its antigen is unidentified.

Assay: immunoSEQ multiplex PCR; the TCRdb copy retains only in-frame clones and omits some. Seen here are approximately 420,000 clones, approximately 87% observed once, and the top ten hold less than 4%. The sample consisted of peripheral blood, taken in a trial of Ad26.COV2.S vaccine versus placebo. The TCR comes from a person between 18 and 59 years old who received the Ad26.COV2.S COVID-19 vaccine or a placebo.

The CDR3 here is CASSRDRGPLGTEAFF. Written as DNA, the CDR3 is TGTGCCAGCAGCCGGGACAGGGGGCCCTTGGGCACTGAAGCTTTCTTT. The chain uses TRBV7-9 and TRBJ1-1, with 12 bases aligning to TRBD1. The germline V gene encodes CDR1 SEHNR and CDR2 FQNEAQ (reference sequence). Trimming cost V 5 bases and J 4 bases; bases outside gene matches: 8. This CDR3 is built from 16 residues. Based on the CDR3 plus reference TRBV7-9 and TRBJ1-1, the full variable domain is DTGVSQNPRHKITKRGQNVTFRCDPISEHNRLYWYRQTLGQGPEFLTYFQNEAQLEKSRLLSDRFSAERPKGSFSTLEIQRTEQGDSAMYLCASSRDRGPLGTEAFFGQGTRLTVV.